This entry describes one TCR beta chain. Profiled with immunoSEQ multiplex PCR; TCRdb holds only in-frame clones, not every one. Of 120,000 to 150,000 clones listed, under 90% are singletons. Germline lookup yields CDR1 SNHLY and CDR2 FYNNEI. The CDR3 loop spans 14 amino acids. Deletions cut 4 bases from V and 9 bases from J, with 16 bases between. The entry originates in a study of blood T cell repertoires in COVID-19. The material sequenced was peripheral blood. The TCR comes from a human donor in a cohort sampled during active COVID-19. The rearrangement joins TRBV2 to TRBJ1-5, with D possibly TRBD1 on 6 matching bases. CDR3 amino acids: CASSAGGVLPPQHF. CDR3 bases: TGTGCCAGCAGTGCGGGGGGCGTTCTTCCGCCCCAGCATTTT.